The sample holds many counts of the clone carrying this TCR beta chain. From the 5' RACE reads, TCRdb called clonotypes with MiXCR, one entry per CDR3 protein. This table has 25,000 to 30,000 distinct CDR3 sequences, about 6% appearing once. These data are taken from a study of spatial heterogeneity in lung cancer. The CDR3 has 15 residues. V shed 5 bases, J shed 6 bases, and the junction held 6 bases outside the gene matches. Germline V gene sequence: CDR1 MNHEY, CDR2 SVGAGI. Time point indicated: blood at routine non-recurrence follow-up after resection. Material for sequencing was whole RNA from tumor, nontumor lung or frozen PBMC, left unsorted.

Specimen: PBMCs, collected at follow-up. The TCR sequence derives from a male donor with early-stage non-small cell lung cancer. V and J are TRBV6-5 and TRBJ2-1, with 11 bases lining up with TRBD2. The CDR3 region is CASSRRLAGTNEQFF. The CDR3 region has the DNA TGTGCCAGCAGTAGAAGACTAGCGGGAACCAATGAGCAGTTCTTC.